Listed below are T cell receptor beta chains from one sample, sequenced in a study of blood T cell dynamics during melanoma immunotherapy. The method was immunoSEQ multiplex PCR; TCRdb's version includes in-frame clones alone and lacks a portion of them. The data contain over 8,000 clones, approximately 90% of them seen just once; the ten biggest clones take up 8% to 10%. The sample was blood, taken from a patient treated with checkpoint blockade. These TCRs come from a human donor with melanoma. Each CDR3 is given without its conserved first and last residue. Some rows mark clone size as missing; the rest say once, few, many or name a class of expanded clone.

TRBV10-3	.	TRBJ1-2	AISEGQGVYT
TRBV4-1	.	TRBJ2-2	ASSQVTHTGELL
TRBV27	.	TRBJ1-4	ASSLDRVSNEKLF
TRBV19	few	TRBJ1-1	ASSIPLEAF
TRBV2	.	TRBJ2-7	ASSATGQGIHEQY
TRBV19	.	TRBJ1-2	ASSGQGRGYGYT
TRBV5-1	.	TRBJ2-1	ASNRQGAPGSSYNEQF
TRBV4-2	.	TRBJ2-1	ASSQERAGGSYNEQF
TRBV30	.	TRBJ1-6	AWSRGLSPLH
TRBV27	.	TRBJ2-3	ASTQRATTDTQY
TRBV6-6	.	TRBJ2-5	ASSKRQGGRETQY
TRBV21-1	.	TRBJ1-5	ASSKAPKDRGNQPQH
TRBV6-4	.	TRBJ2-3	ASSEGAAGMDTQY
TRBV29-1	.	TRBJ2-2	SVLGTSNTGELF
TRBV4-3	once	TRBJ1-1	ASSQDFNRDTEAF
TRBV14	once	TRBJ2-7	ASSQDYRPYEQY
TRBV5-1	.	TRBJ1-2	ASSSTGTVTYGYT
TRBV28	few	TRBJ1-1	ASSSGTEAF
TRBV29-1	.	TRBJ1-2	SVEQAIYGYT
TRBV28	.	TRBJ2-3	ASSPTLPRGGRTDTQY
TRBV5-8	.	TRBJ1-1	ASNTGTVDLEAF
TRBV21-1	.	TRBJ1-1	ASSKGYTIRTEAF
TRBV12-5	.	TRBJ1-5	ASGLGATGASNQPQH
TRBV15	.	TRBJ2-7	ATGTGDSYEQY
TRBV6-5	.	TRBJ1-2	ASSPGNYGYT
TRBV5-4	few	TRBJ1-1	ASSLFELSSEAF
TRBV28	.	TRBJ1-2	ASSSWRRANYGYT
TRBV7-9	.	TRBJ2-3	ASSLGGITDTQY
TRBV6-1	.	TRBJ2-7	ASSLGLAGVYEQY
TRBV28	.	TRBJ2-7	ASSGQETDEQY
TRBV7-2	.	TRBJ1-6	ASRKETGGHSPLH
TRBV27	.	TRBJ1-1	ASSFNRANTEAF
TRBV9	large	TRBJ2-7	ASSVEEGPYEQY
TRBV4-1	.	TRBJ2-1	ASSLTPGRNEQF
TRBV25-1	.	TRBJ2-1	ASSEYRRGAAPYNEQF
TRBV6-4	.	TRBJ2-4	ASSDSGQGVNIQY
TRBV19	once	TRBJ1-5	ASSAGQGGNQPQH
TRBV9	few	TRBJ2-4	ASSVDWQGETKNIQY
TRBV6-1	.	TRBJ1-1	ASRSEAF
TRBV7-9	.	TRBJ1-4	ASSFASTGWGEKLF
TRBV6-5	.	TRBJ2-3	ASSYGQATDTQY
TRBV4-2	.	TRBJ1-2	ASTPDRAANYGYT
TRBV6-1	.	TRBJ1-3	ASSEGSTGNTIY
TRBV28	.	TRBJ2-7	ASRTGQGTYEQY
TRBV10-2	.	TRBJ1-5	ASSRTGEGDQPQH